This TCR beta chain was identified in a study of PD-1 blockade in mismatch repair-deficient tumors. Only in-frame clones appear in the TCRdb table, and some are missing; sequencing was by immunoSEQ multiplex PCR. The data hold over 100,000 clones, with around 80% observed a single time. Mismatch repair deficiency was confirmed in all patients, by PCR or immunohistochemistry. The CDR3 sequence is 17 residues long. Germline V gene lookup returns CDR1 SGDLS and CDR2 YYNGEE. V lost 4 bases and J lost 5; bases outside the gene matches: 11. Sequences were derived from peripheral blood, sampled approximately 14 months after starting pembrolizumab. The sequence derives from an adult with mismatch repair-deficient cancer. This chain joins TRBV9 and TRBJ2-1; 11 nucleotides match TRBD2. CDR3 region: CASSPRLAGKGHNEQFF. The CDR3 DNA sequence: TGTGCCAGCAGCCCCCGACTAGCGGGGAAGGGTCACAATGAGCAGTTCTTC.